This T cell receptor beta chain was identified in a study of blood T cells in healthy people across ages. Looking at the study overall: The capture of about one barcoded beta molecule per two T cells was achieved by template switching.

Study-wide results and caveats: It was held that diversity estimates obtained from one million T cells represented underestimates.

Caucasian individuals from Russia who were healthy and aged about 6 to 95 acted as donors. The use of a sample-barcoded 5' primer and a J-beta primer mix characterized a second PCR of roughly 7 to 11 cycles. TCRdb redid the calling of the 5' RACE reads with MiXCR, one entry per CDR3 protein. This table holds approximately 800,000 distinct CDR3 sequences, 35% to 60% found once. To note about this clonotype: The target antigen is unknown.

V was clipped by 7 bases and J by 5 bases; unmatched bases: 8. The CDR3 contains 14 residues. Germline CDR1 MNHEY, CDR2 SVGEGT. The sample comprised blood. The source of this sequence is a man at least 80 years old in good health. The chain employs TRBV6-2 or TRBV6-3 and TRBJ2-7; 10 bases are shared with TRBD1. The CDR3: CASTAGQGSHEQYF. The CDR3 region has the DNA TGTGCCAGCACCGCGGGACAGGGGTCCCACGAGCAGTACTTC.